This TCR beta chain was documented in a study of Ad26.COV2.S vaccination and SARS-CoV-2 variants. Profiled with immunoSEQ multiplex PCR; TCRdb holds only in-frame clones, not every one. The sample shows about 370,000 clones, 70% to 90% of them seen only once. As to treatment: around 19 received Ad26.COV2.S at low or high dose, single or two shots; about 5 received placebo; per-sample allocation not given. Vaccine and placebo recipients were sampled on day 63 after the first injection. Material: peripheral blood, obtained in a trial of Ad26.COV2.S vaccine versus placebo. The receptor was derived from a person between 18 and 65 years old who received the Ad26.COV2.S COVID-19 vaccine or a placebo.

DNA of the CDR3: TGTGCAAGTCGCCCCCGGGCGGGACAGGTGGTTCAGAGCGCGTACTTC. This encodes CASRPRAGQVVQSAYF. The V and J genes are TRBV12-2 and TRBJ2-7; no DNA check was done on the table's D call, TRBD1. TRBV12-2 counts as a pseudogene. The CDR3 contains 16 residues.